The clone carrying this TCR beta chain appeared a single time. The sample carries other DNA sequences with the same CDR3. The source of the sample is a study of CD8+ T cells in alopecia areata. Treatment here: oral pan-JAK inhibitor, 5-10 mg twice daily. Following extraction, RNA underwent reverse transcription to cDNA, which served as the sequencing template. Only in-frame clones appear in the TCRdb table, and some are missing; sequencing was by immunoSEQ multiplex PCR. Here the sample spans around 110,000 clones, about 60% being singletons. Trimming shortened V by 1 base and J by 0 bases, and 10 bases separated the two germline ends. Germline assignment: CDR1 MGHRA and CDR2 YSYEKL. The CDR3 runs to 15 residues.

The origin of this receptor is a human donor with alopecia areata. This sample comprised CD8+ T cells sorted from blood, obtained at week 24, from a patient treated with tofacitinib. This chain uses TRBV4-1 with TRBJ2-7; maybe TRBD2 (5 bases). CDR3 protein: CASSQGRGSSYEQYF. In nucleotides, the CDR3 is TGCGCCAGCAGCCAAGGACGGGGAAGCTCCTACGAGCAGTACTTC.